The clone carrying this T cell receptor (beta chain) appeared many times. No antigen is known for it. TCRalpha and TCRbeta libraries used 5'RACE with constant-segment primers and UMIs. TCRdb called the 5' RACE reads again in MiXCR, with one record for every CDR3 protein. Counted here are some 600,000 distinct CDR3 sequences, 15% to 20% occurring once; the ten biggest clones make up roughly 8.2%. This specimen belongs to a study of T-cell memory formation after mild COVID-19. This CDR3 has 14 residues. Germline CDR1 is WSHSY and CDR2 is SAAADI. V was cut by 5 bases and J by 3 bases, with 10 bases left in between. Findings and caveats of the study: Later expanders leaned toward CD4+, whereas clones contracting from day 15 to 85 were balanced CD4/CD8. Mainly in CM and EM were contracting CD4+ clones; CD8+ were in EMRA. Detection of some responders pre-infection suggested pre-existing cross-reactive memory T cells participated.

The clonotype comes from an adult woman who had mild COVID-19 (a few samples of this study predate the infection). Cell type and time point are not known. The chain combines TRBV10-2 with TRBJ2-2; D possibly uses TRBD1 or TRBD2 (5 bases each). Sequenced input: PBMCs or a T cell subset sorted from them (not recorded which). The CDR3 DNA reads TGCGCCAGCAGTTATAGGGGAGACACCGGGGAGCTGTTTTTT. Translating gives CASSYRGDTGELFF.